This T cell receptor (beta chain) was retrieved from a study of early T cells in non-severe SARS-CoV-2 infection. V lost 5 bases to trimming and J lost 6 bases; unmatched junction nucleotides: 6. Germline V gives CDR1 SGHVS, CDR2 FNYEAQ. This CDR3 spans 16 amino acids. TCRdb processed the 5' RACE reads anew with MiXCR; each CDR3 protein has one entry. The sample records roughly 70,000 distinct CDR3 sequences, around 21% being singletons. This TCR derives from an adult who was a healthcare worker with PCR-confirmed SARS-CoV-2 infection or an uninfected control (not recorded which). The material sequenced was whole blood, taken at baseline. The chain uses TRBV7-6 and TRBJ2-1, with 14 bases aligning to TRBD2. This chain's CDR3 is CASSPATSGGGNEQFF. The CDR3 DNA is TGTGCCAGCAGCCCGGCGACTAGCGGGGGGGGCAATGAGCAGTTCTTC.